These T cell receptor beta chains were read from a single sample in a study of PD-1 blockade in classical Hodgkin lymphoma. The method was immunoSEQ multiplex PCR; TCRdb's version includes in-frame clones alone and lacks a portion of them. The sample lists 40,000 to 45,000 clones; around 74% were seen once. Sequencing was performed on peripheral blood mononuclear cells (PBMCs), taken before the fourth cycle of nivolumab. These receptors all come from a human donor with classical Hodgkin lymphoma. Both conserved end residues are part of each CDR3. A D gene is named only where the DNA matches it firmly. Only part of the rows carry a size: once, few, many, or a class if the clone is expanded.

CDR3aa | CDR3nt | j_gene | v_gene | abundance | d_gene
CASSQDLQSDTQYF | TGCGCCAGCAGCCAAGATCTACAATCAGATACGCAGTATTTT | TRBJ2-3 | TRBV4-1 | few | .
CAWTRDRAQETQYF | TGTGCCTGGACCCGGGACAGAGCCCAAGAGACCCAGTACTTC | TRBJ2-5 | TRBV30 | once | TRBD1
CASSEGTGGTYEQYF | TGTGCCAGCAGTGAAGGGACAGGTGGAACCTACGAGCAGTACTTC | TRBJ2-7 | TRBV28 | . | TRBD1
CAITRQGTYGYTF | TGTGCCATCACAAGGCAGGGCACATATGGCTACACCTTC | TRBJ1-2 | TRBV10-3 | . | .
CASSDYSTDTQYF | TGTGCCAGCAGCGACTATAGCACAGATACGCAGTATTTT | TRBJ2-3 | TRBV11-2 | . | .
CAWIPLGAYVEAFF | TGTGCCTGGATTCCCTTGGGGGCCTATGTAGAAGCTTTCTTT | TRBJ1-1 | TRBV30 | . | .
CASSFSGDTEAFF | TGTGCCAGCAGCTTTTCGGGAGATACTGAAGCTTTCTTT | TRBJ1-1 | TRBV6-1 | . | .
CASTRQGGGPYEQYF | TGTGCCAGCACTCGGCAGGGCGGGGGGCCCTACGAGCAGTACTTC | TRBJ2-7 | TRBV2 | . | TRBD2
CASSQLQSSGNTIYF | TGCGCCAGCAGCCAACTCCAGAGCTCTGGAAACACCATATATTTT | TRBJ1-3 | TRBV4-1 | many | .
CASSYSKGAWTEAFF | TGTGCCAGCAGTTACTCGAAGGGGGCTTGGACTGAAGCTTTCTTT | TRBJ1-1 | TRBV6-5 | . | TRBD1
CASRAATGLEKLFF | TGTGCCAGCAGGGCCGCTACAGGTCTGGAAAAACTGTTTTTT | TRBJ1-4 | TRBV6-1 | many | .
CASSSGGLSVNEQFF | TGTGCCAGCAGCTCAGGGGGATTAAGTGTCAATGAGCAGTTCTTC | TRBJ2-1 | TRBV7-9 | . | TRBD1